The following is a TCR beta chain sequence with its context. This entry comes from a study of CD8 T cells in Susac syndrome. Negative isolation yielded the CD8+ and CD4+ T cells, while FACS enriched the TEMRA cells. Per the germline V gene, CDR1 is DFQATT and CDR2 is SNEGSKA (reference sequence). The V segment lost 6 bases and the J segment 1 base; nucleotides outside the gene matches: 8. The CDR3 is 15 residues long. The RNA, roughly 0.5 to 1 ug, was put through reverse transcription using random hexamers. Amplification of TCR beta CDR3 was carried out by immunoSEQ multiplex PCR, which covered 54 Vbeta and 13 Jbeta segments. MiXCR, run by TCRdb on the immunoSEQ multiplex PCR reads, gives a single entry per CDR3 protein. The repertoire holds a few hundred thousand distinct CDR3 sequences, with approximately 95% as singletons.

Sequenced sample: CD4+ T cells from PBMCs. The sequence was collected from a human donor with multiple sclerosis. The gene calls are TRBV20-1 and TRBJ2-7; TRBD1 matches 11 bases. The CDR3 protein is CSASTGTGGSYEQYF. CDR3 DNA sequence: TGCAGTGCCTCTACCGGGACAGGGGGGTCCTACGAGCAGTACTTC.